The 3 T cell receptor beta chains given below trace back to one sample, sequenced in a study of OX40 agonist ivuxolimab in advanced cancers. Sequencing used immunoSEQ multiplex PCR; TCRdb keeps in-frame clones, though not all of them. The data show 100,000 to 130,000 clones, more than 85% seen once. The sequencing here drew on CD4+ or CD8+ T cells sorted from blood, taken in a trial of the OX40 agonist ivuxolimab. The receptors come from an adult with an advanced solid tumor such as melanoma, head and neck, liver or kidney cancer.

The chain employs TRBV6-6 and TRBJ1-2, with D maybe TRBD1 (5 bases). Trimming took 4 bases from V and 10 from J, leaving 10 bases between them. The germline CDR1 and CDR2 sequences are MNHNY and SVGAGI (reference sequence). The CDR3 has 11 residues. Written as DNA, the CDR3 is TGTGCCAGCAGTTCCGACAGCGTCTACACCTTC. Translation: CASSSDSVYTF.

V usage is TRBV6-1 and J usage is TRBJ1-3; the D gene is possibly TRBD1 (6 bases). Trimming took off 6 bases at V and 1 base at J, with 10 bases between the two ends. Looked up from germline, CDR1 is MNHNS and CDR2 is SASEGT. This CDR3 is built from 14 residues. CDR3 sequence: CASRTTGSGNTIYF. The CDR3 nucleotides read TGTGCCAGCAGAACTACAGGGTCTGGAAACACCATATATTTT.

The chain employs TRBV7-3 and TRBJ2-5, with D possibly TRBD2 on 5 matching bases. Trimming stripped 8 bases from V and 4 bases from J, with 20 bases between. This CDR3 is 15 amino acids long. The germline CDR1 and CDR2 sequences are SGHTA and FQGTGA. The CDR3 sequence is CASSPVGDMGETQYF. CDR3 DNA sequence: TGTGCCAGCTCCCCAGTGGGAGATATGGGAGAGACCCAGTACTTC. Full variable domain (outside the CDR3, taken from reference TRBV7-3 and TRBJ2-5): GAGVSQTPSNKVTEKGKYVELRCDPISGHTALYWYRQSLGQGPEFLIYFQGTGAADDSGLPNDRFFAVRPEGSVSTLKIQRTERGDSAVYLCASSPVGDMGETQYFGPGTRLLVL.